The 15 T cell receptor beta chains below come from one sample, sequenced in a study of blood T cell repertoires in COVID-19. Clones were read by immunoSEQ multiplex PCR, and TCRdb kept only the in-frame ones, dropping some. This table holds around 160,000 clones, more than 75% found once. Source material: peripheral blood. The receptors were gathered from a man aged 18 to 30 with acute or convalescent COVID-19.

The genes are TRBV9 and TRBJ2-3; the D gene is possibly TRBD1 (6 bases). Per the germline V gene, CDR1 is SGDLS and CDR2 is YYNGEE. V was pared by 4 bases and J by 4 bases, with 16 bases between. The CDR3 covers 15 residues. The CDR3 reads CASSPRQEYPDTQYF. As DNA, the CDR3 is TGTGCCAGCAGCCCCCGACAGGAGTATCCAGATACGCAGTATTTT.

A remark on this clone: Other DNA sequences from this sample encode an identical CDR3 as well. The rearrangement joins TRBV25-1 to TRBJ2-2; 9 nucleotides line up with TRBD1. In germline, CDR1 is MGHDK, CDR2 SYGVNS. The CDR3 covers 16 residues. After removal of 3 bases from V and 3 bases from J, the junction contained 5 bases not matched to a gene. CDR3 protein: CASSDPGQGYTGELFF. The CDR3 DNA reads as TGTGCCAGCAGTGACCCCGGACAGGGGTACACCGGGGAGCTGTTTTTT.

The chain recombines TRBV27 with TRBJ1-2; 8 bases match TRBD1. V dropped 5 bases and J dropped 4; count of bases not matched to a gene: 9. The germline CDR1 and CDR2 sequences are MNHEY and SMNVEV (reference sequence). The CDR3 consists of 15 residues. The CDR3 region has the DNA TGTGCCAGCAGTATAGGACAGGGATTGAGCTATGGCTACACCTTC. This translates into CASSIGQGLSYGYTF.

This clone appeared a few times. The CDR3 bases are TGTGCCAGCAGCGGTCGCGGCAACTCTGGAAACACCATATATTTT. Protein sequence: CASSGRGNSGNTIYF. This chain connects TRBV9 to TRBJ1-3; D unresolved. V was pared by 3 bases and J by 0 bases, with 10 bases between. Germline CDR1 is SGDLS and CDR2 is YYNGEE. CDR3 length equals 15 residues.

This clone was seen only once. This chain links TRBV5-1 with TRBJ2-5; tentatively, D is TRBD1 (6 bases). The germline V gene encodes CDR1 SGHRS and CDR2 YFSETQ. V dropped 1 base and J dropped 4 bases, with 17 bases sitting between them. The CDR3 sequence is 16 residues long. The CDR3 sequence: CASSLQPIGGAETQYF. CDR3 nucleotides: TGCGCCAGCAGCTTGCAGCCCATAGGGGGAGCAGAGACCCAGTACTTC.

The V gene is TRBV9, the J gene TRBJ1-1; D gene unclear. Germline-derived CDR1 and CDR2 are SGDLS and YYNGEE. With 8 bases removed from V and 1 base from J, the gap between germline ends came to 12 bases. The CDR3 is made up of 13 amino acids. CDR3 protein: CASTRGWNTEAFF. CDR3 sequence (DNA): TGTGCCAGTACCCGGGGATGGAACACTGAAGCTTTCTTT.

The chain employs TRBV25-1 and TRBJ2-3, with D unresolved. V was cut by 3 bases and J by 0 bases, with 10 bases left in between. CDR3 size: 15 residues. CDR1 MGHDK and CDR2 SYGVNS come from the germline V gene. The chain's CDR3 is CASSEEQPSTDTQYF. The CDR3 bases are TGTGCCAGCAGTGAGGAGCAGCCTAGCACAGATACGCAGTATTTT.

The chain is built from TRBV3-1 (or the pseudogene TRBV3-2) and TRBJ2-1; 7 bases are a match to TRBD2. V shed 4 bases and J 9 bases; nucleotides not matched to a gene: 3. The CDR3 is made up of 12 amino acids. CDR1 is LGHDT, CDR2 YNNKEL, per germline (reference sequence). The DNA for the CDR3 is TGTGCCAGCAGCCGGGCTAGCGGTGAGCAGTTCTTC. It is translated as CASSRASGEQFF.

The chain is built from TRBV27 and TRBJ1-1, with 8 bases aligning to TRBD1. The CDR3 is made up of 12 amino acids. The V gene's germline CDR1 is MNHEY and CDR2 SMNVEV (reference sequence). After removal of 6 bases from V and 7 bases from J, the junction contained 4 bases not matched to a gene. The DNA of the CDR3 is TGTGCCAGCAGCCCAGACAGGGGTGAAGCTTTCTTT. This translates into CASSPDRGEAFF.

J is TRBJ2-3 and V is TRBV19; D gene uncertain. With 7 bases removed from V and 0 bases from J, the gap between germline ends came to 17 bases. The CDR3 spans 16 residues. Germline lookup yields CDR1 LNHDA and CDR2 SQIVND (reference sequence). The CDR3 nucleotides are TGTGCCAGTACCGATCGGCCAGGATTTAGCACAGATACGCAGTATTTT. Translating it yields CASTDRPGFSTDTQYF.

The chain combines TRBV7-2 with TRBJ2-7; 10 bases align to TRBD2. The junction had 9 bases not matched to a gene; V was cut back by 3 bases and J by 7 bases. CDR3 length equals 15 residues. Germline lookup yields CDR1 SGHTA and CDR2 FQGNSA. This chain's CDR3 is CASSFLASGSREQYF. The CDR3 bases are TGTGCCAGCAGCTTTCTCGCTAGCGGGAGTCGAGAGCAGTACTTC.

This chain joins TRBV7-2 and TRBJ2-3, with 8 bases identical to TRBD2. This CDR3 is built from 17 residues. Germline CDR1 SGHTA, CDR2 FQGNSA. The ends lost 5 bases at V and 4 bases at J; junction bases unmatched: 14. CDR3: CASSTRGPGLASDTQYF. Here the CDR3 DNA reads TGTGCCAGCAGCACCCGAGGACCAGGACTAGCCTCAGATACGCAGTATTTT.

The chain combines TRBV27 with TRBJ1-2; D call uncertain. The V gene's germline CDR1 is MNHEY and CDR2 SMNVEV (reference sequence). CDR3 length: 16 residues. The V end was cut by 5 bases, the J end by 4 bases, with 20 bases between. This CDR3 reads CASSSNTRVGIYGYTF. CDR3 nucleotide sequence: TGTGCCAGCAGTAGTAATACGAGGGTTGGGATCTATGGCTACACCTTC.

The CDR3 DNA follows: TGTGCCAGCAGTTCGACAGGGGGAAATGAAAAACTGTTTTTT. It encodes CASSSTGGNEKLFF. V and J are TRBV28 and TRBJ1-4, with 9 bases lining up with TRBD1. The CDR3 is 14 amino acids. V trimming: 4 bases; J trimming: 5 bases; junction bases outside the gene matches: 2. The germline V gene encodes CDR1 MDHEN and CDR2 SYDVKM.

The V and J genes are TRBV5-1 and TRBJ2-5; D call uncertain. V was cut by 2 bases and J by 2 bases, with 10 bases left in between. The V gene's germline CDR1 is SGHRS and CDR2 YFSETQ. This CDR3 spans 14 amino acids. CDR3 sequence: CASSLTPEQETQYF. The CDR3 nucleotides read TGCGCCAGCAGCTTAACGCCAGAACAAGAGACCCAGTACTTC.